The 20 T cell receptor beta chains reported below all come from one sample, sequenced in a study of early T cells in non-severe SARS-CoV-2 infection. One entry per CDR3 protein, called by TCRdb with MiXCR from the 5' RACE reads. The table includes some 80,000 distinct CDR3 sequences, approximately 13% detected once. Specimen: whole blood. These receptors were obtained from an adult who was a healthcare worker with PCR-confirmed SARS-CoV-2 infection or an uninfected control (not recorded which).

The genes are TRBV20-1 and TRBJ2-3; 13 nucleotides align to TRBD2. Germline CDR1 reads DFQATT; CDR2 reads SNEGSKA (reference sequence). CDR3 length: 16 amino acids. Trimming removed 3 bases from V and 0 bases from J; junction bases left unmatched: 3. The CDR3 loop is CSARTSGGPSTDTQYF. CDR3 in DNA: TGCAGTGCTAGGACTAGCGGGGGGCCCAGCACAGATACGCAGTATTTT.

This clonotype came up many times. CDR3 loop: CASSQDRTGELFF. As DNA, the CDR3 is TGTGCCAGCAGCCAAGACCGCACCGGGGAGCTGTTTTTT. The chain has TRBV7-6 and TRBJ2-2, with D hard to call. Deletions cut 5 bases from V and 4 bases from J, with 8 bases between. Per germline, CDR1 SGHVS and CDR2 FNYEAQ. This CDR3 spans 13 amino acids.

This clonotype appeared a few times. The V gene is TRBV12-3 or TRBV12-4, the J gene TRBJ2-1; 9 bases line up with TRBD2. After removal of 7 bases from V and 6 bases from J, the junction contained 4 bases not matched to a gene. This CDR3 contains 13 residues. The CDR3 DNA follows: TGTGCCAGCAAAAGGCGGGGGGGCAATGAGCAGTTCTTC. Encoded protein: CASKRRGGNEQFF.

This clonotype was seen only a few times. The genes are TRBV12-3 or TRBV12-4 and TRBJ2-2; D might be TRBD2 (7 bases). Trimming pared 5 bases from V and 4 bases from J, leaving 14 bases between. The CDR3 has 15 amino acids. The chain's CDR3 is CASSPLGGPTGELFF. Written as DNA, the CDR3 is TGTGCCAGCAGTCCCTTGGGGGGGCCCACCGGGGAGCTGTTTTTT.

Only a few counts were recorded for this clonotype. At one end the junction does not follow the germline gene, possibly because of a read error. The chain combines TRBV12-3 or TRBV12-4 with TRBJ1-5, with D possibly being TRBD1 (5 bases). The CDR3 extends over 14 amino acids. The CDR3 bases are TGTGCCAGCAGTTTGGCAGGGAGCAAGCAGCCCCAGCATTTT. Amino acids: CASSLAGSKQPQHF.

J is TRBJ2-3 and V is TRBV11-2; D tentatively reads TRBD1 or TRBD2 (6 bases each). The V end lost 5 bases, the J end lost 0 bases, and 15 bases lay between the germline ends. The CDR3 covers 16 residues. Per germline, CDR1 SGHAT and CDR2 FQNNGV. The CDR3 nucleotides read TGTGCCAGCAGCGCCCTAGGGGGACTGAGCACAGATACGCAGTATTTT. This gives the protein CASSALGGLSTDTQYF.

This clonotype was seen a handful of times. The chain uses TRBV5-4 and TRBJ2-2; D might be TRBD1 (6 bases). The germline gives CDR1 SGHNT, CDR2 YYREEE (reference sequence). This CDR3 is 13 amino acids long. The ends were cut back, 7 bases at V and 1 base at J, with 8 bases in the middle. The CDR3 bases are TGTGCCAGCCAGGGGCGGAACACCGGGGAGCTGTTTTTT. Translation: CASQGRNTGELFF.

This clonotype was observed many times. The chain uses TRBV2 and TRBJ2-2, with D hard to call. Germline V gene data show CDR1 as SNHLY and CDR2 as FYNNEI. V was clipped by 7 bases and J by 6 bases, with 12 bases between them. The CDR3 covers 13 residues. CDR3 in amino acids: CASTRKGSGELFF. The CDR3 nucleotides are TGTGCCAGCACCCGAAAGGGCTCCGGGGAGCTGTTTTTT.

This clonotype was seen repeatedly, ten times or more. The rearrangement joins TRBV21-1 to TRBJ1-5; the D segment call TRBD1 is taken from the table without a DNA check. TRBV21-1 counts as a pseudogene. The CDR3 totals 16 residues. The CDR3 bases are TGTGCCAGCAGCAAAAGTCCCAGGGGCAAGGCTCAGCCCCAGCATTTT. Its translation: CASSKSPRGKAQPQHF.

This clonotype was counted only a few times. CDR3 protein: CSAKGTHQETQYF. CDR3 in DNA: TGCAGTGCTAAAGGGACACATCAAGAGACCCAGTACTTC. The chain is built from TRBV20-1 and TRBJ2-5, with D perhaps matching TRBD1 (6 bases). Germline loops: CDR1 DFQATT, CDR2 SNEGSKA (reference sequence). The CDR3 runs 13 residues. Deletions cut 4 bases from V and 2 bases from J, with 11 bases between.

This clonotype was picked up a small number of times. This CDR3 reads CSVDPGTDTQYF. DNA of the CDR3: TGCAGCGTTGACCCGGGTACAGATACGCAGTATTTT. The V gene is TRBV29-1, the J gene TRBJ2-3; D is ambiguous. Looked up from germline, CDR1 is SQVTM and CDR2 is ANQGSEA. Trimming stripped 3 bases from V and 3 bases from J, with 7 bases between. The CDR3 is made up of 12 amino acids.

The chain has TRBV14 and TRBJ2-7; maybe TRBD2 (6 bases). Between the trimmed V and J ends, which lost 1 base and 1 base, there was a span of 17 bases. This CDR3 spans 17 amino acids. CDR1 is SGHDN, CDR2 FVKESK, per germline. The CDR3 coding sequence is TGTGCCAGCAGCCAAGCCTTTTTGGGGACTCGTTCCTACGAGCAGTACTTC. This gives the protein CASSQAFLGTRSYEQYF.

This clonotype was counted at least ten times. The CDR3 bases are TGTGCCAGCACCTCACTAGCGGGGTTTCCCAGCTCCTACAATGAGCAGTTCTTC. This translates into CASTSLAGFPSSYNEQFF. The J gene is TRBJ2-1, the V gene TRBV12-3 or TRBV12-4; 10 positions match TRBD2. CDR3 length equals 18 residues. V dropped 7 bases and J dropped 0; count of bases not matched to a gene: 12.

With regard to this clonotype: A much larger clonotype is one base distant, so this may be a read error. The chain recombines TRBV27 with TRBJ2-2; the match to TRBD2 covers 11 bases. The CDR3 extends over 15 amino acids. Germline V CDR1 and CDR2: MNHEY, SMNVEV (reference sequence). In nucleotides, the CDR3 is TGTGGCAGCAGTGTGCTAGCGGGGGGCTCCGGGGAGCTGTTTTTT. It specifies CGSSVLAGGSGELFF.

This clonotype has just a few counts. This rearrangement joins TRBV6-6 to TRBJ2-2, with D perhaps TRBD2 (5 bases). The CDR3 runs 15 residues. The V and J ends lost 5 bases and 0 bases respectively, with 10 bases between them. Germline assignment: CDR1 MNHNY and CDR2 SVGAGI (reference sequence). CDR3 sequence (DNA): TGTGCCAGCAGTCGGAGGACGGCGAACACCGGGGAGCTGTTTTTT. Amino acid sequence: CASSRRTANTGELFF.

The V and J genes are TRBV7-6 and TRBJ1-2, with a possible D match to TRBD1 (5 bases). Germline CDR1 and CDR2: SGHVS and FNYEAQ. The CDR3 covers 18 residues. V gave up 5 bases and J gave up 4 bases, with 26 bases separating them. The CDR3 sequence is CASSPTVYEGRAFYGYTF. Written as DNA, the CDR3 is TGTGCCAGCAGCCCCACCGTTTACGAGGGGAGGGCTTTCTATGGCTACACCTTC.

This clonotype appeared many times. V is TRBV6-5 and J is TRBJ2-3; perhaps D is TRBD1 or TRBD2 (5 bases each). Germline V lookup: CDR1 MNHEY, CDR2 SVGAGI. This CDR3 region has 15 residues. Between the trimmed V and J ends, which lost 0 bases and 1 base, there was a span of 8 bases. For the CDR3, the DNA is TGTGCCAGCAGTTACTCCGGGACCCGCACAGATACGCAGTATTTT. Translating it yields CASSYSGTRTDTQYF.

This clonotype was seen ten or more times. The gene calls are TRBV12-3 or TRBV12-4 and TRBJ2-3; tentatively, D is TRBD1 or TRBD2 (6 bases each). Trimming left V 6 bases short and J 6 bases short, with 16 bases between. This CDR3 is 14 amino acids long. The CDR3 nucleotides are TGTGCCAGCAGGGTGAGGGGGGCCGGGGATACGCAGTATTTT. It specifies CASRVRGAGDTQYF.

This clonotype was seen a handful of times. The chain is built from TRBV19 and TRBJ1-5; D is possibly TRBD1 (5 bases). Germline loops: CDR1 LNHDA, CDR2 SQIVND (reference sequence). This CDR3 comprises 15 residues. V shed 3 bases and J shed 1 base, with 10 bases lying between them. This CDR3 reads CASSIQGSSNQPQHF. In nucleotides, the CDR3 is TGTGCCAGTAGTATTCAGGGTTCGAGCAATCAGCCCCAGCATTTT.

The chain uses TRBV6-6 and TRBJ1-2, with a tentative D call TRBD1 (5 bases). V lost 10 bases and J 8 bases, leaving 14 bases between the germline ends. CDR1 is MNHNY and CDR2 is SVGAGI in the germline V gene (reference sequence). The CDR3 loop spans 11 amino acids. The CDR3 here is CATGAGVGYTF. The CDR3 DNA reads TGTGCCACCGGGGCGGGGGTAGGCTACACCTTC.